A single sample gave rise to the 25 T cell receptor beta chains below, sequenced in a study of T cells in localized non-small cell lung cancer. This table comes from immunoSEQ multiplex PCR, and its TCRdb copy is limited to in-frame clones, with some not included. The sample yields tens of thousands of clones, roughly nine tenths seen once. Sequencing used peripheral blood mononuclear cells, obtained before any cancer treatment. These receptor sequences come from a man aged 35 to 70 with stage III lung adenocarcinoma.

DNA for the CDR3: TGTGCCAGCGAAGGAGGGTCTGGCTACACCTTC. Amino acid sequence: CASEGGSGYTF. This chain connects TRBV25-1 to TRBJ1-2; no definite D call. Germline V gives CDR1 MGHDK, CDR2 SYGVNS. The CDR3 has 11 residues. The germline V and J ends were trimmed by 8 bases and 7 bases, with 11 bases remaining between them.

V and J are TRBV28 and TRBJ1-2, with D unclear. This CDR3 is 12 amino acids long. V lost 3 bases and J 2 bases, leaving 4 bases between the germline ends. Germline lookup yields CDR1 MDHEN and CDR2 SYDVKM. CDR3 DNA: TGTGCCAGCAGTTTTACCAACTATGGCTACACCTTC. Amino acid sequence: CASSFTNYGYTF.

The V gene is TRBV28, the J gene TRBJ1-1; D might be TRBD1 (5 bases). CDR1 MDHEN and CDR2 SYDVKM come from the germline V gene. V lost 6 bases and J 5 bases, leaving 19 bases between the germline ends. This CDR3 has 15 amino acids. This CDR3 reads CASSRGSQGRTEAFF. The CDR3, as DNA: TGTGCCAGCAGCCGAGGCTCGCAGGGTAGGACTGAAGCTTTCTTT.

This clone was detected only a few times. V and J are TRBV11-3 and TRBJ1-6, with TRBD1 matching over 7 bases. With 8 bases clipped from V and 1 base from J, the junction kept 8 bases outside the gene matches. There are 16 residues in the CDR3. Looked up from germline, CDR1 is SGHNT and CDR2 is YENEEA. CDR3: CASGQMTGSYNSPLHF. CDR3 bases: TGTGCCAGCGGCCAGATGACAGGGTCCTATAATTCACCCCTCCACTTT.

The rearrangement links TRBV29-1 to TRBJ2-2; D may correspond to TRBD1 or TRBD2 (5 bases each). Per germline, CDR1 SQVTM and CDR2 ANQGSEA. The V and J ends lost 2 bases and 8 bases respectively, with 21 bases between them. The CDR3 has 16 residues. The CDR3 DNA sequence: TGCAGCGTTGAAAGTTCCACGGGGCGCTTCTCGGGGGAGCTGTTTTTT. Protein sequence: CSVESSTGRFSGELFF.

The chain couples TRBV7-2 to TRBJ2-3, with unresolved D. The CDR3 length is 13 residues. Germline assignment: CDR1 SGHTA and CDR2 FQGNSA. Trimming left V 11 bases short and J 4 bases short, with 16 bases between. The CDR3 region is CAGRSYSSDTQYF. CDR3 DNA: TGTGCCGGCCGGTCCTATTCGTCAGATACGCAGTATTTT.

This rearrangement joins TRBV5-4 to TRBJ2-7, with D maybe TRBD1 (5 bases). The V and J ends lost 0 bases and 6 bases respectively, with 10 bases between them. The CDR3 is made up of 13 amino acids. CDR1 SGHNT and CDR2 YYREEE come from the germline V gene (reference sequence). The CDR3 loop reads CASSLDRNSEQYF. In DNA, the CDR3 is TGTGCCAGCAGCTTGGACAGGAACAGCGAGCAGTACTTC.

The genes are TRBV7-8 and TRBJ1-1, with 9 bases identical to TRBD1. CDR1 and CDR2 (germline): SGHVS, FQNEAQ. The CDR3 extends over 14 amino acids. V lost 6 bases to trimming and J lost 4 bases; unmatched junction nucleotides: 6. The CDR3 loop is CASRATTGGTEAFF. For the CDR3, the DNA is TGTGCCAGCAGAGCAACGACAGGGGGCACTGAAGCTTTCTTT.

The chain joins TRBV7-9 to TRBJ1-2, with unresolved D. Per the germline V gene, CDR1 is SEHNR and CDR2 is FQNEAQ (reference sequence). Trimming shortened V by 3 bases and J by 8 bases, and 13 bases separated the two germline ends. CDR3 length: 13 amino acids. This chain's CDR3 is CASSFPVGRGYTF. Here the CDR3 DNA reads TGTGCCAGCAGCTTTCCCGTAGGTCGCGGCTACACCTTC.

The chain joins TRBV7-2 to TRBJ2-7, with 10 positions matching TRBD2. This CDR3 is built from 17 residues. The V gene's germline CDR1 is SGHTA and CDR2 FQGNSA. The trim removed 1 base at V and 1 base at J, leaving 7 bases unmatched. CDR3 in amino acids: CASSLGFERGGSYEQYF. CDR3 nucleotide sequence: TGTGCCAGCAGCTTAGGGTTTGAGCGGGGGGGATCCTACGAGCAGTACTTC. The entire variable domain, with the rest obtained from reference TRBV7-2 and TRBJ2-7, is as follows: GAGVSQSPSNKVTEKGKDVELRCDPISGHTALYWYRQSLGQGLEFLIYFQGNSAPDKSGLPSDRFSAERTGGSVSTLTIQRTQQEDSAVYLCASSLGFERGGSYEQYFGPGTRLTVT.

The chain recombines TRBV5-1 with TRBJ2-5, with TRBD1 identical over 7 bases. Germline V CDR1 and CDR2: SGHRS, YFSETQ. CDR3 length: 16 amino acids. V shed 4 bases and J 4 bases; nucleotides not matched to a gene: 13. The CDR3 here is CASSTDGTARGETQYF. As DNA, the CDR3 is TGCGCCAGCAGCACGGATGGGACAGCCCGAGGAGAGACCCAGTACTTC.

V is TRBV5-5 and J is TRBJ2-7; 7 bases are a match to TRBD1. The germline V gene encodes CDR1 SGHKS and CDR2 YYEKEE (reference sequence). The CDR3 has 14 residues. V shed 1 base and J 7 bases; nucleotides not matched to a gene: 8. CDR3 bases: TGTGCCAGCAGCTTGCTGCAGACCAGGGGGGAGCAGTACTTC. This codes for CASSLLQTRGEQYF.

V is TRBV6-5 and J is TRBJ2-7; 7 bases are shared with TRBD1. Germline values: CDR1 MNHEY, CDR2 SVGAGI. The CDR3 has 12 amino acids. Trimming took 7 bases from V and 4 from J; bases not matched to a gene: 4. DNA of the CDR3: TGTGCCAGCAAGCGACAGGGTTACGAGCAGTACTTC. Its protein product is CASKRQGYEQYF.

The V gene is TRBV6-6, the J gene TRBJ1-1; D is uncertain. There are 15 residues in the CDR3. Trimming pared 0 bases from V and 1 base from J, leaving 9 bases between. Germline values: CDR1 MNHNY, CDR2 SVGAGI (reference sequence). The CDR3 DNA reads TGTGCCAGCAGTTACTCGTCCCAGAGGAACACTGAAGCTTTCTTT. This translates into CASSYSSQRNTEAFF.

This chain connects TRBV5-5 to TRBJ2-3; 8 bases map to TRBD1. Germline V lookup: CDR1 SGHKS, CDR2 YYEKEE (reference sequence). The CDR3 has 16 amino acids. Trimming cost V 5 bases and J 0 bases; bases outside gene matches: 8. The CDR3 loop is CASSRPTGGSTDTQYF. DNA for the CDR3: TGTGCCAGCAGTAGACCTACAGGGGGAAGCACAGATACGCAGTATTTT.

This clone was seen only once. The chain links TRBV5-8 to TRBJ1-5; the D gene is possibly TRBD1 (5 bases). This CDR3 region has 15 residues. The ends were cut back, 2 bases at V and 1 base at J, with 10 bases in the middle. Looked up from germline, CDR1 is SGHTS and CDR2 is YDEGEE. The CDR3 DNA follows: TGTGCCAGCAGCTTTGGTGGGGGAAGCAATCAGCCCCAGCATTTT. It specifies CASSFGGGSNQPQHF.

The chain recombines TRBV10-3 with TRBJ2-5; maybe TRBD1 (6 bases). Germline-derived CDR1 and CDR2 are ENHRY and SYGVKD. CDR3 length: 13 amino acids. The germline V and J ends were trimmed by 10 bases and 0 bases, with 12 bases remaining between them. The CDR3 here is CASNRDNQETQYF. CDR3 coding DNA: TGTGCCAGCAACCGGGACAACCAAGAGACCCAGTACTTC.

CDR3 nucleotide sequence: TGTGCCAGTGCAGTCCTAGACAGGGGTAGCAATCAGCCCCAGCATTTT. Protein product: CASAVLDRGSNQPQHF. V usage is TRBV19 and J usage is TRBJ1-5; 8 nucleotides agree with TRBD1. The CDR3 has 16 residues. The germline gives CDR1 LNHDA, CDR2 SQIVND (reference sequence). With V trimmed by 8 bases and J by 0 bases, 9 bases remained unmatched.

The CDR3 DNA reads as TGCGCCAGCAGCGACCAGGGGAACGAGCAGTACTTC. Encoded protein: CASSDQGNEQYF. The J gene is TRBJ2-7, the V gene TRBV4-1, with a weak D call TRBD1 (6 bases). Looked up from germline, CDR1 is MGHRA and CDR2 is YSYEKL. The CDR3 contains 12 residues. Trimming left V 5 bases short and J 5 bases short, with 10 bases between.

The J gene is TRBJ1-4, the V gene TRBV5-1; TRBD1 might be the D (6 bases). The CDR3 extends over 13 amino acids. The germline V gene has CDR1 SGHRS and CDR2 YFSETQ. Between the trimmed V and J ends, which lost 2 bases and 4 bases, there was a span of 6 bases. The CDR3 nucleotides read TGCGCCAGCAGCTTAGGGGGTAATGAAAAACTGTTTTTT. Translation: CASSLGGNEKLFF.

This rearrangement joins TRBV11-2 to TRBJ2-3, with D unresolved. V was shortened by 1 base and J by 0 bases, with 8 bases between the two germline ends. This CDR3 is built from 15 residues. Germline CDR1 reads SGHAT; CDR2 reads FQNNGV. CDR3 in DNA: TGTGCCAGCAGCTTAGCTAGGCCTAGCACAGATACGCAGTATTTT. Translated, it gives CASSLARPSTDTQYF. The entire variable domain, with the rest obtained from reference TRBV11-2 and TRBJ2-3, is as follows: EAGVAQSPRYKIIEKRQSVAFWCNPISGHATLYWYQQILGQGPKLLIQFQNNGVVDDSQLPKDRFSAERLKGVDSTLKIQPAKLEDSAVYLCASSLARPSTDTQYFGPGTRLTVL.

The genes are TRBV15 and TRBJ2-1; D is unresolved. The CDR3 runs 16 residues. Germline V gives CDR1 LNHNV, CDR2 YYDKDF (reference sequence). V was clipped by 5 bases and J by 0 bases, with 14 bases between them. The CDR3 DNA reads as TGTGCCACCAGCCGTGCCCCTGCCGGCTCCTACAATGAGCAGTTCTTC. The encoded protein is CATSRAPAGSYNEQFF.

The chain couples TRBV19 to TRBJ2-3; no clear D. The CDR3 runs 14 residues. Trimming pared 3 bases from V and 2 bases from J, leaving 9 bases between. Germline values: CDR1 LNHDA, CDR2 SQIVND (reference sequence). CDR3 residues: CASSMGSYTDTQYF. The CDR3 nucleotides are TGTGCCAGTAGTATGGGCAGCTACACAGATACGCAGTATTTT.

The V call is TRBV18, the J call TRBJ1-6; the D is unclear. The ends were cut back, 1 base at V and 0 bases at J, with 7 bases in the middle. CDR1 KGHSH and CDR2 LQKENI come from the germline V gene. CDR3 size: 16 residues. CDR3 sequence reads: CASSPQGSSYNSPLHF. In DNA form, the CDR3 reads TGTGCCAGCTCACCACAGGGAAGCTCCTATAATTCACCCCTCCACTTT.

Regarding this clone: The DNA is left out, because the CDR3 cannot be placed on it with certainty; the CDR3 is given as TCRdb lists it. The chain links TRBV5-1 to TRBJ2-3; the tabulated D call, TRBD2, remains unverified against the DNA. CDR1 SGHRS and CDR2 YFSETQ come from the germline V gene. The CDR3 comprises 20 residues, both ends counted. This CDR3 reads CASSSPLSLRQQRRADTQYF.